The clone carrying this T cell receptor (beta chain) came up a few times. This record comes from a study of T cell repertoires in cytomegalovirus infection. The CDR3 runs 10 residues. The ends were cut back, 6 bases at V and 5 bases at J, with 7 bases in the middle. Germline lookup yields CDR1 GTSNPN and CDR2 SVGIG (reference sequence). TCRdb passed the reads through MiXCR, listing each CDR3 protein once. The sample records more than 200,000 distinct CDR3 sequences, roughly 9.1% being singletons. The V and J genes are TRBV30 and TRBJ1-1; no firm D call. The TCR originated in a human donor in good health (CMV status not recorded). Some clones in this sample may be carry-over from other donors' samples. Sequencing was carried out using PBMCs. The CDR3 coding sequence is TGTGCCTGCGGGAGGACTGAAGCTTTCTTT. It codes for CACGRTEAFF.